This T cell receptor beta chain stems from a study of blood T cell repertoires in COVID-19. For the study at large: Acute-phase and convalescent COVID-19 samples originated in the United States, Italy and Spain. From T cells, B-cell-depleted T cells, or PBMCs came the material, which was cDNA or gDNA.

The repertoire was sequenced with immunoSEQ multiplex PCR; TCRdb's copy has only in-frame clones and lacks some. The table includes 250,000 to 300,000 clones, over 70% detected once. J lost 4 bases, V lost 6 bases, and 12 bases had no gene match. Germline V lookup: CDR1 SGHTA, CDR2 FQGTGA. There are 16 residues in the CDR3. Material for sequencing was peripheral blood. This TCR came from an older man with acute or convalescent COVID-19. This sequence joins TRBV7-3 and TRBJ2-3; 8 nucleotides align to TRBD2. The CDR3 region is CASSRWAGGGADTQYF. DNA of the CDR3: TGTGCCAGCAGTCGATGGGCGGGAGGAGGCGCAGATACGCAGTATTTT.